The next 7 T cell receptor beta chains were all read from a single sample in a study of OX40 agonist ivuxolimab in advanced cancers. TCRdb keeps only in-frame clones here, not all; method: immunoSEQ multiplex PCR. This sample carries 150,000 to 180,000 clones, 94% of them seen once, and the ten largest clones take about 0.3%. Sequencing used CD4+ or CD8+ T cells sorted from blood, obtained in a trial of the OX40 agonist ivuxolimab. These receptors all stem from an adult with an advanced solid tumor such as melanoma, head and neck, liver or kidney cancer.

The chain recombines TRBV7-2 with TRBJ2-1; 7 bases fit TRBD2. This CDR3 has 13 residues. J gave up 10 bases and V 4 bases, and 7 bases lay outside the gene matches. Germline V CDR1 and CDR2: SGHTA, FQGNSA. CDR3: CASSWGGRREQFF. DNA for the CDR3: TGTGCCAGCAGCTGGGGGGGACGTAGGGAGCAGTTCTTC.

CDR3 nucleotides: TGTGCTAGTGGTCCTTCCGACAGGGTCTCCTATGGCTACACCTTC. Its translation is CASGPSDRVSYGYTF. The chain uses TRBV12-5 and TRBJ1-2; 7 positions agree with TRBD1. Germline lookup yields CDR1 LGHNT and CDR2 FRNRAP. CDR3 length: 15 residues. Trimming removed 5 bases from V and 4 bases from J; junction bases left unmatched: 10.

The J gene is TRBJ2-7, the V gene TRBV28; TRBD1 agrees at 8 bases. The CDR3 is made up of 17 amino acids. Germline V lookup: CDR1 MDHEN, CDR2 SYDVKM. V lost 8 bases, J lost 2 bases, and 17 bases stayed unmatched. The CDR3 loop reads CASRQRTGISGAYEQYF. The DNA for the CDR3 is TGTGCCAGCCGCCAGAGGACAGGGATAAGTGGGGCCTACGAGCAGTACTTC.

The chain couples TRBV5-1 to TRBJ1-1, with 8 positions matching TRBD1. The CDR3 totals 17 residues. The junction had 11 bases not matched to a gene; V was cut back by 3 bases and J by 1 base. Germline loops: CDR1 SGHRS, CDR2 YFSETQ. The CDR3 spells CASSSGTGIPRNTEAFF. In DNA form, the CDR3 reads TGCGCCAGCAGCTCAGGGACAGGAATCCCTCGGAACACTGAAGCTTTCTTT.

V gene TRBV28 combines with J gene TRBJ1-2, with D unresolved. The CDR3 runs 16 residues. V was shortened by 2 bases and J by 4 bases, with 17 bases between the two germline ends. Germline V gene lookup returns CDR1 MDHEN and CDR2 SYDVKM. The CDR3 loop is CASSLHPGRGGYGYTF. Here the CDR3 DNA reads TGTGCCAGCAGTTTACATCCAGGCCGCGGAGGCTATGGCTACACCTTC.

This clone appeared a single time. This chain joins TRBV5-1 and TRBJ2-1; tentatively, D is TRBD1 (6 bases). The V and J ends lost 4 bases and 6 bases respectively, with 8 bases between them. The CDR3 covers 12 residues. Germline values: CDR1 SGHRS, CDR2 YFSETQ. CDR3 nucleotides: TGCGCCAGCAGCCCGGACAGCAATGAGCAGTTCTTC. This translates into CASSPDSNEQFF.

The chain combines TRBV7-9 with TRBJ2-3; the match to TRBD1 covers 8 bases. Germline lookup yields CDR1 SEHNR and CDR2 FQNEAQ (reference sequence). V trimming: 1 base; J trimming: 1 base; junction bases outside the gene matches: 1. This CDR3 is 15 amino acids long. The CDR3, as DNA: TGTGCCAGCAGCTTAGTACAGGGGGGCACAGATACGCAGTATTTT. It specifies CASSLVQGGTDTQYF.